The 3 T cell receptor beta chains presented below share a single source sample, sequenced in a study of CD8 T cells in Susac syndrome. Reverse transcription of about 0.45 to 1 ug RNA was performed with random hexamers. TCRdb redid the calling of the immunoSEQ multiplex PCR reads with MiXCR, one entry per CDR3 protein. The sample shows about 440,000 distinct CDR3 sequences, 85% to 90% of them seen only once. Sequences were obtained from CD8+ T cells from PBMCs. These receptors were taken from a human donor with multiple sclerosis.

The V call is TRBV30, the J call TRBJ2-7; TRBD1 aligns across 8 bases. The CDR3 is made up of 14 amino acids. Germline CDR1 and CDR2: GTSNPN and SVGIG (reference sequence). Unmatched junction bases numbered 6, after V lost 3 bases and J lost 2 bases. The CDR3 DNA reads TGTGCCTGGAGCGGGACAGGTCCTACCTACGAGCAGTACTTC. Its protein product is CAWSGTGPTYEQYF. Full variable domain (rest looked up from reference TRBV30 and TRBJ2-7): SQTIHQWPATLVQPVGSPLSLECTVEGTSNPNLYWYRQAAGRGLQLLFYSVGIGQISSEVPQNLSASRPQDRQFILSSKKLLLSDSGFYLCAWSGTGPTYEQYFGPGTRLTVT.

V is TRBV29-1 and J is TRBJ2-1; 8 positions agree with TRBD2. CDR3 length equals 16 residues. Losses at the gene ends were 3 bases for V and 3 bases for J; bases not matched to a gene: 10. The germline V gene encodes CDR1 SQVTM and CDR2 ANQGSEA. CDR3 protein: CSVEGQRELYYNEQFF. Written as DNA, the CDR3 is TGCAGCGTTGAGGGCCAGCGGGAGCTATACTACAATGAGCAGTTCTTC.

The chain is built from TRBV6-5 and TRBJ2-1; 12 bases map to TRBD2. J gave up 10 bases and V 4 bases, and 11 bases lay outside the gene matches. Germline CDR1 MNHEY, CDR2 SVGAGI. The CDR3 spans 16 residues. The CDR3 is CASSSLLAGGPREQFF. CDR3 coding DNA: TGTGCCAGCAGTTCCCTTCTAGCGGGAGGGCCCCGAGAGCAGTTCTTC.